The 32 T cell receptor beta chains given below trace back to one sample, sequenced in a study of T cells after yellow fever vaccination. TCRdb re-analysed the 5' RACE reads in MiXCR, keeping a single row per CDR3 protein. The sample yields 100,000 to 150,000 distinct CDR3 sequences, about 8.8% seen once. Material: CD8+ T cells sorted from PBMCs, obtained on the day of the yellow fever booster vaccination. The receptors stem from a man aged 18 to 29 who received the YFV17D yellow fever vaccine.

This clonotype has just a few counts. The chain combines TRBV6-6 with TRBJ2-7; D gene unclear. Germline assignment: CDR1 MNHNY and CDR2 SVGAGI (reference sequence). The CDR3 loop spans 13 amino acids. With 5 bases removed from V and 3 bases from J, the gap between germline ends came to 11 bases. CDR3 loop: CASSTSRNYEQYV. For the CDR3, the DNA is TGTGCCAGCAGTACCTCCAGGAACTACGAGCAGTACGTC.

The chain recombines TRBV10-3 with TRBJ2-7; no firm D call. Germline V gene lookup returns CDR1 ENHRY and CDR2 SYGVKD. This CDR3 contains 12 residues. Trimming shortened V by 0 bases and J by 3 bases, and 3 bases separated the two germline ends. CDR3 sequence (DNA): TGTGCCATCAGTGAGTCAGACTACGAGCAGTACTTC. It is translated as CAISESDYEQYF.

In its sample, this clonotype was seen a few times. The genes are TRBV24-1 and TRBJ1-1; D not resolved. This CDR3 has 14 amino acids. Germline CDR1 is KGHDR and CDR2 is SFDVKD. V lost 1 base, J lost 7 bases, and 12 bases lay in between. As DNA, the CDR3 is TGTGCCACCAGTGATTTACGCGACCTCAATGAAGCTTTCTTT. It yields the protein CATSDLRDLNEAFF.

This clonotype showed up many times. V usage is TRBV9 and J usage is TRBJ2-1; maybe TRBD2 (5 bases). CDR3 length equals 14 residues. CDR1 is SGDLS and CDR2 is YYNGEE in the germline V gene. V lost 0 bases, J lost 7 bases, and 11 bases lay in between. The CDR3 reads CASSVATRVNEQFF. The CDR3 nucleotides read TGTGCCAGCAGCGTAGCTACGAGGGTGAATGAGCAGTTCTTC.

This clonotype has only a few counts. V is TRBV28 and J is TRBJ2-5, with 10 bases aligning to TRBD2. After removal of 3 bases from V and 5 bases from J, the junction contained 9 bases not matched to a gene. CDR3 length equals 16 residues. Germline lookup yields CDR1 MDHEN and CDR2 SYDVKM. For the CDR3, the DNA is TGTGCCAGCAGTTTTCTGGCCAGCGGGGGGGAGGAGACCCAGTACTTC. Protein sequence: CASSFLASGGEETQYF.

The chain couples TRBV19 to TRBJ1-1, with unresolved D. Between the trimmed V and J ends, which lost 4 bases and 3 bases, there was a span of 0 bases. Germline loops: CDR1 LNHDA, CDR2 SQIVND (reference sequence). The CDR3 covers 10 residues. The CDR3 loop reads CASSNTEAFF. CDR3 in DNA: TGTGCCAGTAGTAACACTGAAGCTTTCTTT.

The chain joins TRBV29-1 to TRBJ2-7, with no clear D. V lost 4 bases, J lost 4 bases, and 14 bases lay in between. The CDR3 has 13 amino acids. Germline values: CDR1 SQVTM, CDR2 ANQGSEA. CDR3 nucleotide sequence: TGCAGCGTTGTCCCACAAGGGTTGTACGAGCAGTACTTC. Amino acids: CSVVPQGLYEQYF.

This clonotype was counted a few times. The gene calls are TRBV5-5 and TRBJ1-1; 11 nucleotides align to TRBD1. CDR1 is SGHKS and CDR2 is YYEKEE in the germline V gene (reference sequence). With 0 bases clipped from V and 8 bases from J, the junction kept 3 bases outside the gene matches. The CDR3 loop spans 14 amino acids. Here the CDR3 reads CASSLAGTGGEAFF. CDR3 bases: TGTGCCAGCAGCTTGGCGGGGACAGGGGGGGAAGCTTTCTTT.

A few counts support this clonotype. The chain employs TRBV27 and TRBJ2-7; D is possibly TRBD1 (5 bases). This CDR3 is 14 amino acids long. V lost 8 bases and J lost 3, with 17 bases in between. CDR1 is MNHEY and CDR2 is SMNVEV in the germline V gene (reference sequence). CDR3 nucleotides: TGTGCCAGCTCCTTAGGGGAACGATACTACGAGCAGTACTTC. Translated, it gives CASSLGERYYEQYF.

The chain recombines TRBV27 with TRBJ2-7, with D tentatively TRBD1 or TRBD2 (5 bases each). The V and J ends lost 2 bases and 5 bases respectively, with 16 bases between them. Germline V CDR1 and CDR2: MNHEY, SMNVEV (reference sequence). The CDR3 is 15 residues long. The CDR3: CASSLLSGSFNEQYF. The CDR3 DNA follows: TGTGCCAGCAGTTTACTCTCAGGGAGCTTCAACGAGCAGTACTTC.

The chain has TRBV15 and TRBJ2-7; TRBD1 is a possible D gene (6 bases). V was shortened by 1 base and J by 5 bases, with 12 bases between the two germline ends. The germline V gene has CDR1 LNHNV and CDR2 YYDKDF (reference sequence). This CDR3 is built from 14 residues. DNA of the CDR3: TGTGCCACCAGCAGAGCTGGCAGGGGCAACGAGCAGTACTTC. Translated, it gives CATSRAGRGNEQYF. The full variable domain, in which reference TRBV15 and TRBJ2-7 provide the parts outside the CDR3, is DAMVIQNPRYQVTQFGKPVTLSCSQTLNHNVMYWYQQKSSQAPKLLFHYYDKDFNNEADTPDNFQSRRPNTSFCFLDIRSPGLGDTAMYLCATSRAGRGNEQYFGPGTRLTVT.

The CDR3 spells CSVAQGLFEQYF. The CDR3 DNA is TGCAGCGTCGCCCAGGGACTCTTCGAGCAGTACTTC. The genes are TRBV29-1 and TRBJ2-7; weak D call: TRBD2 (6 bases). With 6 bases removed from V and 6 bases from J, the gap between germline ends came to 15 bases. This CDR3 spans 12 amino acids. CDR1 is SQVTM and CDR2 is ANQGSEA in the germline V gene.

The V and J genes are TRBV4-1 and TRBJ1-4; no reliable D call. Trimming left V 8 bases short and J 3 bases short, with 16 bases between. Germline lookup yields CDR1 MGHRA and CDR2 YSYEKL. This CDR3 spans 15 amino acids. CDR3 DNA sequence: TGCGCCAGCCGACGGGGTCCCGCAGCTAATGAAAAACTGTTTTTT. It yields the protein CASRRGPAANEKLFF.

This clonotype was counted between two and nine times. The chain combines TRBV6-2 or TRBV6-3 with TRBJ2-5; D remains unclear. Between the trimmed V and J ends, which lost 0 bases and 1 base, there was a span of 21 bases. CDR3 length equals 19 residues. Germline-derived CDR1 and CDR2 are MNHEY and SVGEGT. CDR3 DNA: TGTGCCAGCAGTTACTCGAGTAGTGGACCCGGTAGATTCCAAGAGACCCAGTACTTC. This gives the protein CASSYSSSGPGRFQETQYF.

The table lists this clonotype with a few counts. The chain has TRBV12-3 or TRBV12-4 and TRBJ2-5, with D perhaps matching TRBD1 or TRBD2 (6 bases each). Deletions cut 6 bases from V and 7 bases from J, with 15 bases between. This CDR3 region has 13 residues. CDR3 sequence (DNA): TGTGCCAGCAGGGTCAGGGGCGGGGTGACCCAGTACTTC. It encodes CASRVRGGVTQYF.

This clonotype has only a few counts. The chain uses TRBV6-2 or TRBV6-3 and TRBJ1-5, with 10 bases fitting TRBD1. V shed 6 bases and J 2 bases; nucleotides not matched to a gene: 10. Germline-derived CDR1 and CDR2 are MNHEY and SVGEGT. This CDR3 is 17 amino acids long. This CDR3 reads CASSETDRGARNQPQHF. CDR3 DNA sequence: TGTGCCAGCAGCGAAACGGACAGGGGGGCTCGCAATCAGCCCCAGCATTTT.

This clonotype has a handful of counts. The J gene is TRBJ2-7, the V gene TRBV7-9; D tentatively fits TRBD1 or TRBD2 (5 bases each). The CDR3 length is 12 residues. The V end was cut by 2 bases, the J end by 5 bases, with 7 bases between. Germline CDR1 reads SEHNR; CDR2 reads FQNEAQ (reference sequence). The DNA of the CDR3 is TGTGCCAGCAGCTTATGGGGGAACGAGCAGTACTTC. Translating gives CASSLWGNEQYF.

This sequence joins TRBV18 and TRBJ1-1; D not resolved. CDR3 size: 12 residues. The V gene lost 6 bases and the J gene lost 6 bases, with 11 bases spanning the gap. The V gene's germline CDR1 is KGHSH and CDR2 LQKENI. This chain's CDR3 is CASSPGSSEAFF. The CDR3 DNA reads TGTGCCAGCTCCCCCGGGTCCTCTGAAGCTTTCTTT.

This clonotype has a handful of counts. The V gene is TRBV7-9, the J gene TRBJ2-7, with D uncertain. The V gene's germline CDR1 is SEHNR and CDR2 FQNEAQ (reference sequence). This CDR3 contains 13 residues. Trimming removed 6 bases from V and 7 bases from J, with 16 bases in between. DNA for the CDR3: TGTGCCAGCAGTTCCGGATCCTTAGGGGAGCAGTACGTC. Translation gives CASSSGSLGEQYV.

This clonotype was observed a handful of times. V usage is TRBV4-3 and J usage is TRBJ2-3, with TRBD1 matching 7 bases. The CDR3 runs to 18 residues. V lost 1 base and J lost 4; bases outside the gene matches: 14. Germline CDR1 and CDR2: LGHNA and YSLEER. Written as DNA, the CDR3 is TGCGCCAGCAGCCAAGGGATCACTGCCGACAGGGAATCAGATACGCAGTATTTT. It translates to CASSQGITADRESDTQYF.

The sample holds a few counts of this clonotype. The rearrangement joins TRBV19 to TRBJ1-5; D not certain. Germline-derived CDR1 and CDR2 are LNHDA and SQIVND (reference sequence). Trimming pared 9 bases from V and 7 bases from J, leaving 13 bases between. The CDR3 has 12 amino acids. CDR3 DNA sequence: TGTGCCAGCCACGCCTTCGGGCAGCCCCAGCATTTT. Translated, it gives CASHAFGQPQHF.

The chain carries TRBV20-1 and TRBJ2-5; D not resolved. The ends were cut back, 6 bases at V and 1 base at J, with 9 bases in the middle. The CDR3 consists of 12 residues. CDR1 and CDR2 from the germline V gene are DFQATT and SNEGSKA (reference sequence). CDR3 region: CSARGIQETQYF. Here the CDR3 DNA reads TGCAGTGCCCGAGGAATCCAAGAGACCCAGTACTTC.

V and J are TRBV6-1 and TRBJ2-1; 14 nucleotides agree with TRBD2. The V gene's germline CDR1 is MNHNS and CDR2 SASEGT. Losses at the gene ends were 9 bases for V and 6 bases for J; bases not matched to a gene: 10. The CDR3 length is 16 residues. The CDR3 DNA follows: TGTGCCAGTAGACTAGCGGGGGGGCTTCTTTCCAATGAGCAGTTCTTC. It encodes CASRLAGGLLSNEQFF.

CDR3 bases: TGTGCCAGCAGTTTCGGGCAGTTCACTGAAGCTTTCTTT. Its protein product is CASSFGQFTEAFF. This chain joins TRBV12-3 or TRBV12-4 and TRBJ1-1; no firm D call. The CDR3 runs to 13 residues. The V and J ends lost 3 bases and 4 bases respectively, with 9 bases between them.

A few counts support this clonotype. The chain employs TRBV18 and TRBJ1-1; tentative D call: TRBD1 (5 bases). Trimming removed 4 bases from V and 6 bases from J, with 15 bases in between. Germline values: CDR1 KGHSH, CDR2 LQKENI. The CDR3 sequence is 14 residues long. The CDR3 reads CASSRPEMGPEAFF. Written as DNA, the CDR3 is TGTGCCAGCTCACGGCCTGAGATGGGACCTGAAGCTTTCTTT.

This clonotype has at least ten counts. The chain uses TRBV12-3 or TRBV12-4 and TRBJ2-1; no firm D call. Trimming pared 6 bases from V and 9 bases from J, leaving 12 bases between. This CDR3 spans 12 amino acids. CDR3 amino acids: CASSHLATEQFF. The CDR3 DNA follows: TGTGCCAGCAGCCACCTGGCAACTGAGCAGTTCTTC.

This clonotype was seen more than once but under ten times. The chain's CDR3 is CASSPSGGRRYEQYF. The CDR3 bases are TGTGCCAGCAGTCCCTCGGGGGGTAGGCGTTACGAGCAGTACTTC. The genes are TRBV6-6 and TRBJ2-7; 7 bases match TRBD2. Germline CDR1 is MNHNY and CDR2 is SVGAGI (reference sequence). V gave up 5 bases and J gave up 4 bases; unmatched junction bases: 11. This CDR3 is built from 15 residues.

This clonotype was observed a few times. The genes are TRBV7-8 and TRBJ1-5; D gene uncertain. The CDR3 consists of 13 residues. V gave up 5 bases and J gave up 3 bases, with 8 bases separating them. The germline V gene has CDR1 SGHVS and CDR2 FQNEAQ. CDR3 in amino acids: CASSPSPNQPQHF. In DNA form, the CDR3 reads TGTGCCAGCAGCCCGAGTCCCAATCAGCCCCAGCATTTT.

CDR3: CASSIDGTVGEQYF. The DNA for the CDR3 is TGTGCCAGTAGTATAGATGGGACAGTGGGAGAGCAGTACTTC. This chain uses TRBV19 with TRBJ2-7, with 7 bases that match TRBD1. The CDR3 sequence is 14 residues long. Trimming took 0 bases from V and 7 from J; bases not matched to a gene: 6. The germline gives CDR1 LNHDA, CDR2 SQIVND (reference sequence).

This clonotype has just a few counts. This rearrangement joins TRBV5-1 to TRBJ2-7; no reliable D call. V shed 0 bases and J shed 5 bases, with 15 bases lying between them. This CDR3 spans 15 amino acids. CDR1 is SGHRS and CDR2 is YFSETQ in the germline V gene. The CDR3 region has the DNA TGCGCCAGCAGCTTGGTTTTAGGTCAGGCACACGAGCAGTACTTC. Amino acid sequence: CASSLVLGQAHEQYF.

This chain joins TRBV7-3 and TRBJ1-2; D gene ambiguous. Trimming took 5 bases from V and 7 from J, leaving 14 bases between them. The germline gives CDR1 SGHTA, CDR2 FQGTGA. CDR3 length equals 13 residues. The CDR3 coding sequence is TGTGCCAGCAGCCCCACTATCGGTGCTGGCTACACCTTC. Translated, it gives CASSPTIGAGYTF.

The sample holds a few counts of this clonotype. V and J are TRBV20-1 and TRBJ1-5; TRBD1 matches at 7 bases. Germline V lookup: CDR1 DFQATT, CDR2 SNEGSKA (reference sequence). CDR3 length: 15 residues. Germline trimming cut 5 bases from V and 0 bases from J; bases unmatched to any gene: 7. CDR3 in amino acids: CSAPGQPYSNQPQHF. The CDR3, as DNA: TGCAGTGCTCCGGGACAGCCATATAGCAATCAGCCCCAGCATTTT.